The clone carrying this T cell receptor beta chain was seen a handful of times. This sample was included in a study of beta chain features in type 1 diabetes. The isolated RNA, all of it, was reverse transcribed, so expressed TCRB transcripts were what got sequenced. Clones were sequenced by immunoSEQ multiplex PCR, and TCRdb holds only the in-frame ones, with some missing. This table holds hundreds of thousands of clones, 15% found once. The CDR3 extends over 11 amino acids. Germline loops: CDR1 LNHDA, CDR2 SQIVND (reference sequence). The V and J ends lost 9 bases and 7 bases respectively, with 12 bases between them.

The sample was naive CD4+ T cells from blood. The chain recombines TRBV19 with TRBJ1-1; unclear D gene. The TCR comes from a man between 18 and 29 years old in good health. CDR3 sequence (DNA): TGTGCCAGCAGGACCGCCTTTGAAGCTTTCTTT. Residues: CASRTAFEAFF. Using reference TRBV19 and TRBJ1-1 for the parts outside the CDR3, the full variable domain is DGGITQSPKYLFRKEGQNVTLSCEQNLNHDAMYWYRQDPGQGLRLIYYSQIVNDFQKGDIAEGYSVSREKKESFPLTVTSAQKNPTAFYLCASRTAFEAFFGQGTRLTVV.